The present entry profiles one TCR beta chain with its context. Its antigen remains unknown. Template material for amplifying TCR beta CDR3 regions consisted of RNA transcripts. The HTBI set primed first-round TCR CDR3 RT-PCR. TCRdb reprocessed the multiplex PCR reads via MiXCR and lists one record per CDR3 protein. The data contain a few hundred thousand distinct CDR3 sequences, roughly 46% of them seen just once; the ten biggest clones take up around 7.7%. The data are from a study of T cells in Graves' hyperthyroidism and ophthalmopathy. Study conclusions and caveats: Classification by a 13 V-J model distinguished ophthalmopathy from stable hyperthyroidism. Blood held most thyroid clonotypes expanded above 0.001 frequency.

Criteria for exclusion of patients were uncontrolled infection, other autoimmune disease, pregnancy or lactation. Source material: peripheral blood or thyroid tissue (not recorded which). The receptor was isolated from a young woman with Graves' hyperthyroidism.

CDR3 in DNA: TGTGCCAGCAGTAGGATGACAGGGTTCTCTGGCTACACCTTC. This sequence encodes CASSRMTGFSGYTF. The V call is TRBV2, the J call TRBJ1-2; 7 nucleotides agree with TRBD1. Per the germline V gene, CDR1 is SNHLY and CDR2 is FYNNEI. The V gene end was trimmed by 5 bases and the J gene end by 7 bases; junction bases not matched to a gene: 10. This CDR3 has 14 amino acids.